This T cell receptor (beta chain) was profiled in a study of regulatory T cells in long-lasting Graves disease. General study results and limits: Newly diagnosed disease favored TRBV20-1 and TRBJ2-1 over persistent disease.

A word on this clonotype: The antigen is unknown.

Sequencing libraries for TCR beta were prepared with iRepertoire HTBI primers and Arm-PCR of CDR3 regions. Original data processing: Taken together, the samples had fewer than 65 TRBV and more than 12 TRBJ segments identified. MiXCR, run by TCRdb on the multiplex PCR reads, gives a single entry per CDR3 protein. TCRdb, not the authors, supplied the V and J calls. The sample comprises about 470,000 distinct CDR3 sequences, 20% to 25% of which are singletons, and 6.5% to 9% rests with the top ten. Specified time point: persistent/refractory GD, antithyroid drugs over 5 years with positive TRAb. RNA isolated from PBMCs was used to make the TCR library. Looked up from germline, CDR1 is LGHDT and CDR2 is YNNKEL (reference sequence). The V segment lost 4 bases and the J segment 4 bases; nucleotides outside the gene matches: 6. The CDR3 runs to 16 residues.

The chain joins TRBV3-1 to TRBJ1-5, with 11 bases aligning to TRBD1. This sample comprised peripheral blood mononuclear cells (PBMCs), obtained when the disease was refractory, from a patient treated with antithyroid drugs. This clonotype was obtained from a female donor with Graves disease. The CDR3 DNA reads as TGTGCCAGCAGCCTTGGGACAGGGGGGGCAAATCAGCCCCAGCATTTT. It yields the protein CASSLGTGGANQPQHF.